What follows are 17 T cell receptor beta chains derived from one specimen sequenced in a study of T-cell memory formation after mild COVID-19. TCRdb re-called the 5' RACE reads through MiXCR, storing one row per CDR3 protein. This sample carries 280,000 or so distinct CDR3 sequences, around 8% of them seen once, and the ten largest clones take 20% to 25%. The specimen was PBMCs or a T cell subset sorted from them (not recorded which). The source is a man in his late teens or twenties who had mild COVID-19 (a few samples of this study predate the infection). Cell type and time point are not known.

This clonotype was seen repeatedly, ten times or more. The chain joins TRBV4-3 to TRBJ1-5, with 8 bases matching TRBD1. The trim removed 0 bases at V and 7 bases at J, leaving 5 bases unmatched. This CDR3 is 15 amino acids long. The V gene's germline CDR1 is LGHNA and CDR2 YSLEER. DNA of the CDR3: TGCGCCAGCAGCCAAGATTGGACAGGGCGGCAGCCCCAGCATTTT. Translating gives CASSQDWTGRQPQHF.

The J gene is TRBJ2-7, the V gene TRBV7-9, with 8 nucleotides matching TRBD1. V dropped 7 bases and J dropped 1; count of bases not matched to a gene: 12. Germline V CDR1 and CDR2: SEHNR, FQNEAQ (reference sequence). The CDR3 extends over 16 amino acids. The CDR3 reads CASTPTGDSLSYEQYF. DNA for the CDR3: TGTGCCAGCACCCCGACAGGGGACTCGCTTTCCTACGAGCAGTACTTC.

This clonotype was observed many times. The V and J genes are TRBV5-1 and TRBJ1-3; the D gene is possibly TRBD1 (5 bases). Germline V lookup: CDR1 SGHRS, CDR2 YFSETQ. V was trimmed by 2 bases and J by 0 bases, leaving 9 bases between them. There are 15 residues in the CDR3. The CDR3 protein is CASSLGVLSGNTIYF. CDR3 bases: TGCGCCAGCAGCTTAGGGGTTCTCTCTGGAAACACCATATATTTT.

As DNA, the CDR3 is TGTGCCAGCAGCCCCATGGGTAGCGGGGGGCCAACGAGTCGGGAGCAGTACGTC. Translation: CASSPMGSGGPTSREQYV. V usage is TRBV13 and J usage is TRBJ2-7, with TRBD2 matching over 10 bases. Germline CDR1 is PRHDT and CDR2 is FYEKMQ (reference sequence). V lost 5 bases and J lost 7; bases outside the gene matches: 20. This CDR3 has 18 amino acids.

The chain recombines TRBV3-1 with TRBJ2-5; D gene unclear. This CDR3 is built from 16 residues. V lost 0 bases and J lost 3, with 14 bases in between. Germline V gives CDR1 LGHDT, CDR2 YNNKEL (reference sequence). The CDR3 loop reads CASSQDVTRSEETQYF. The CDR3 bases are TGTGCCAGCAGCCAAGATGTAACCCGGTCGGAAGAGACCCAGTACTTC.

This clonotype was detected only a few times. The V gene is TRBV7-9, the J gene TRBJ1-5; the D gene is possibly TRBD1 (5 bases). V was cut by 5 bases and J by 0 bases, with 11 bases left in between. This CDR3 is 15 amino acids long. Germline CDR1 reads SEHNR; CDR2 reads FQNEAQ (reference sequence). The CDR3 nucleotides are TGTGCCAGCAGCCCGTCGACAGTTAGCAATCAGCCCCAGCATTTT. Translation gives CASSPSTVSNQPQHF.

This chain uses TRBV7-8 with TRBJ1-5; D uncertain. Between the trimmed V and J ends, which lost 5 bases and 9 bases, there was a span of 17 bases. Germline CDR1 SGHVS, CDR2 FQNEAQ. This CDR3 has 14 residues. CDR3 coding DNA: TGTGCCAGCAGCCCTCGACGGACGGAACGGCCCCAGCATTTT. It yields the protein CASSPRRTERPQHF.

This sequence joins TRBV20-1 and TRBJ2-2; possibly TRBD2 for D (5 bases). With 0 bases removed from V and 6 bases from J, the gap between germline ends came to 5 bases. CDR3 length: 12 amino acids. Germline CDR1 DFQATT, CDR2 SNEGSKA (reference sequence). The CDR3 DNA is TGCAGTGCTAGAGAACTAGCCGGGGAGCTGTTTTTT. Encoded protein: CSARELAGELFF.

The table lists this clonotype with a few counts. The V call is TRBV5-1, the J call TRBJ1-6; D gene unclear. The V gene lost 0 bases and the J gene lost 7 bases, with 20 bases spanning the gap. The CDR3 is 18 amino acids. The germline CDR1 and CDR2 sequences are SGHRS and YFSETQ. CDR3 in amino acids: CASSLGYRSGRGNSPLHF. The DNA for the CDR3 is TGCGCCAGCAGCTTGGGATACCGATCAGGACGGGGAAATTCACCCCTCCACTTT. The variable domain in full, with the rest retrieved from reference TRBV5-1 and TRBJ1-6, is KAGVTQTPRYLIKTRGQQVTLSCSPISGHRSVSWYQQTPGQGLQFLFEYFSETQRNKGNFPGRFSGRQFSNSRSEMNVSTLELGDSALYLCASSLGYRSGRGNSPLHFGNGTRLTVT.

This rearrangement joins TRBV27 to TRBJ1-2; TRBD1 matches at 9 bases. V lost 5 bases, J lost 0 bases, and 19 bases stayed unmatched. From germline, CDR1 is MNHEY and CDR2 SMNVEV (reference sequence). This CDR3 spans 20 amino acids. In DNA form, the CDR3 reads TGTGCCAGCAGTCCTTTGAGGAACCGGGACAGGGTAGGAGCTAACTATGGCTACACCTTC. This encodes CASSPLRNRDRVGANYGYTF.

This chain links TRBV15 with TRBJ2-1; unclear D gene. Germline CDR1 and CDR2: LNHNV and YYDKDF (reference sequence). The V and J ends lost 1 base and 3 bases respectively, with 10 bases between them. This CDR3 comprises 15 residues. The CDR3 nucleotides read TGTGCCACCAGCAGAGCCCAATCAGTCTACAATGAGCAGTTCTTC. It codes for CATSRAQSVYNEQFF.

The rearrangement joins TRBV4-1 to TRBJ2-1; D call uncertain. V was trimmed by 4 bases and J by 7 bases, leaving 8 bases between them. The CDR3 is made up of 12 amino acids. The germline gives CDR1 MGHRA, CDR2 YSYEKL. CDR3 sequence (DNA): TGCGCCAGCAGCCCCGGGCTAAATGAGCAGTTCTTC. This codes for CASSPGLNEQFF.

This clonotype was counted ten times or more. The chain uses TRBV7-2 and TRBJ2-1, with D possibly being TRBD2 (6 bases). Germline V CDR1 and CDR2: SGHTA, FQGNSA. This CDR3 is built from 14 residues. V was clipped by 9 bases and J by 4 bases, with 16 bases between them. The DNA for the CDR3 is TGTGCCAGTAGACGGGCGGGGCCATACAATGAGCAGTTCTTC. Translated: CASRRAGPYNEQFF.

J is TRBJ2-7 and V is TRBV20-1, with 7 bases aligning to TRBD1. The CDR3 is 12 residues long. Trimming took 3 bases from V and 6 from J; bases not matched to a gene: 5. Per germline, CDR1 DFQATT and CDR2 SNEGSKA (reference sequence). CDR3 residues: CSASGDRVEQYF. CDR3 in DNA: TGCAGTGCTAGTGGAGACAGGGTCGAGCAGTACTTC.

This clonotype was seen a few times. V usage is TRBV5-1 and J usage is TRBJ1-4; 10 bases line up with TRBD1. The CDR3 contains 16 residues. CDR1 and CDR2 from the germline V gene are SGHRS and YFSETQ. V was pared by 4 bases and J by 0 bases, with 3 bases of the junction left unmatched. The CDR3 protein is CASSTGTGATNEKLFF. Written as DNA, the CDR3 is TGCGCCAGCAGCACCGGGACAGGGGCAACTAATGAAAAACTGTTTTTT.

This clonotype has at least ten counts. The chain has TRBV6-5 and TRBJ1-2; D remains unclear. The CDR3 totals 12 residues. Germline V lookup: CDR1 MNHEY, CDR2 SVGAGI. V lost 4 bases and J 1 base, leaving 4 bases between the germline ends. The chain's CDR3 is CASSSGNYGYTF. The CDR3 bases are TGTGCCAGCAGTTCGGGTAACTATGGCTACACCTTC.

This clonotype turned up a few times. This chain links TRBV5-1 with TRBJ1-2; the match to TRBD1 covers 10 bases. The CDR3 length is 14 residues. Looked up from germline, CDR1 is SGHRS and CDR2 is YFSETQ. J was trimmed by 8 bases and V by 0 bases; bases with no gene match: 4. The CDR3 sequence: CASSLGGTGDGYTF. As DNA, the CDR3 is TGCGCCAGCAGCTTGGGGGGGACAGGGGACGGCTACACCTTC.